The clone carrying this T cell receptor beta chain was seen a few times. Its antigen remains unknown. The sample is drawn from a study of CD8+ T cells in alopecia areata. Study results and limitations: Besides other cells, scalp samples also yield sequences of resident alphabeta T cells from normal skin.

Noted treatment: oral pan-JAK inhibitor, 5-10 mg twice daily. Trimming took 2 bases from V and 6 from J, leaving 9 bases between them. The CDR3 consists of 13 residues. The germline gives CDR1 SGHTA, CDR2 FQGNSA. RNA extraction and reverse transcription yielded cDNA as sequencing template. The data were produced by immunoSEQ multiplex PCR, yet TCRdb's version contains in-frame clones alone and is incomplete. The sample consists of over 150,000 clones, less than 70% of them appearing once. The source is a human donor with alopecia areata. The chain joins TRBV7-2 to TRBJ2-3; D gene uncertain. The starting material was CD4+ T cells sorted from blood, obtained at week 24, from a patient treated with tofacitinib. CDR3 in amino acids: CASSLLIRDTQYF. The DNA for the CDR3 is TGTGCCAGCAGCTTATTAATTCGGGATACGCAGTATTTT. Drawing the rest from reference TRBV7-2 and TRBJ2-3, the complete variable domain is GAGVSQSPSNKVTEKGKDVELRCDPISGHTALYWYRQSLGQGLEFLIYFQGNSAPDKSGLPSDRFSAERTGGSVSTLTIQRTQQEDSAVYLCASSLLIRDTQYFGPGTRLTVL.